This T cell receptor beta chain was identified in a study of tumor-infiltrating lymphocytes in primary liver carcinoma. Researchers drew blood RNA from unsorted whole blood and extracted germline DNA as well. Chronic HBV infection affected patients, none of whom had received treatment. The germline V gene has CDR1 MGHRA and CDR2 YSYEKL. CDR3 length equals 16 residues. Trimming removed 0 bases from V and 5 bases from J; junction bases left unmatched: 8. On this clonotype itself: A much larger clone is a single base away; this may be a read error.

TCR beta cDNA came from about 450 ng total RNA, primed with a constant-region primer. Amplification in three nested multiplex PCR rounds with slightly modified ARM-PCR gave rise to TCR beta libraries. TRBV1-TRBV30 forward primers paired with a C-beta reverse primer drove the first two PCR rounds, about 9 cycles each. TCRdb recomputed calls from the multiplex PCR reads with MiXCR, one row per CDR3 protein. This sample has 250,000 to 400,000 distinct CDR3 sequences, with 60% to 80% found just once. The sample consisted of peripheral blood. The gene calls are TRBV4-1 and TRBJ2-5; 8 nucleotides align to TRBD2. The source of this sequence is a man aged 35 to 55 with primary liver carcinoma and hepatitis B virus infection. The CDR3 sequence: CASSQESGGLGETQYF. Here the CDR3 DNA reads TGCGCCAGCAGCCAAGAGTCGGGAGGGCTTGGGGAGACCCAGTACTTC.